This T cell receptor (beta chain) appears in the sequencing data of a study of cytomegalovirus exposure and HLA in healthy donors (dated 2017 in TCRdb). With respect to the entire study: An earlier analysis of 587 of the donors reported 276 Gb of sequence data and about 120 million unique TCR beta sequences obtained from approximately 180 million T cells. Besides the first cohort of roughly 700 subjects, a separate validation cohort made up of roughly 120 different subjects was used. A later analysis re-analyzed previously published TCR beta repertoires from roughly 600 donors and added high-resolution HLA genotyping to study TCR occurrence patterns. To decide whether each TCR beta V gene segment behaved as functional or pseudogenic, an earlier analysis of several hundred of the donors relied on high-throughput TCR beta sequencing. The number of typed donors differed by locus: roughly 629-640 for A, B, C, DRB1 and DQB1; approximately 540 for DQA1; 600 to 610 for DPA1; and approximately 450 for DPB1. Among the roughly 390 genotyped donors, approximately 76% belonged to the genetic ancestry cluster associated with self-reported Caucasian donors. In a later genetic analysis, genome-wide SNP genotypes for about three fifths of the 666 donors were used, and that subset was treated as a discovery cohort. To predict cytomegalovirus infection status, the study combined high-throughput TCR immunosequencing, statistical association of individual TCRs with disease status, and machine learning. The study profiled the T cell repertoires of hundreds of subjects by immunosequencing and related them to cytomegalovirus serostatus. About five DR-DQ haplotypes were handled as single units for association and clustering because linkage in the cohort was strong. Donor age, sex, ethnicity and CMV serostatus were compiled together with the repertoire data. All discovery cohort repertoires had been generated using a single sequencing platform. The study aimed to test whether signatures of past pathogen exposure could be identified by cataloging public T cell receptors. Among about 400 genotyped donors of the cohort, an average of roughly 230,000 unique TCR beta nucleotide sequences was sequenced per donor, of which about 19% were non-productive. Rather than drawing on any new phenotypic data, the later analysis identified candidate immune exposures from TCR beta sequences and the way those sequences occurred across donors. Roughly 300 gigabases of sequencing data and approximately 85 million unique TCR sequences were included in an early release covering about 700 HLA-typed donors. Class I and class II HLA loci were covered by the typing at four-digit resolution.

The research as a whole found: A later genetic analysis associated a missense DCLRE1C variant with V-gene and J-gene trimming of TCR beta chains, and an independent cohort replicated the association. According to a later analysis, parvovirus B19, influenza, CMV and Epstein-Barr virus appeared linked to several top co-occurrence clusters. Roughly uniform sequencing depth across donors was assumed in presence/absence analyses, although this assumption may not hold. A further reported finding was that TCR beta sequences accurately predicted the HLA-A and HLA-B alleles for most subjects in the first cohort. Strong co-occurrence of HLA alleles, especially DR and DQ, made assigning TCR associations to individual alleles difficult. CMV serostatus was the only immune exposure information available for the cohort. In vitro tests confirmed that a few of the cytomegalovirus-associated TCR beta chains recognize cytomegalovirus antigens. In both the original and validation cohorts, the classifier was reported to diagnose cytomegalovirus status with high specificity and sensitivity. A later analysis found that HLA-associated TCR beta chains were more clonally expanded and had lower generation probabilities than equally common non-associated chains. Linkage disequilibrium might explain the correlated functional status among segregating V segments, but an unknown experimental factor could not be ruled out. In an earlier analysis of under 600 of the donors, most TCR beta V segments were observed in productive rearrangements about 90% or about 30% of the time, broadly matching IMGT annotations. Because HLA typing was missing for some donors at each locus, association tests included only the typed subset. Most TCR sequences were seen in very few donors, while some public TCRs were found in many individuals. The earlier analysis of about 600 of the donors excluded around 17 rarely observed V segments, including chromosome 9 orphons, because counts were too low. Only TCR beta chains were sequenced in this cohort, and the absence of alpha or paired-chain data limited detectable features. Some IMGT-functional V segments, including TRBV6-2 and TRBV6-3, could not be distinguished by the 87-base-pair reads and were therefore excluded. Most CMV-associated TCR beta chains appeared to be HLA-restricted in a later analysis, and the HLA associations seemed to be driven largely by CMV exposure. In a later analysis, some 18,000 TCR beta sequences were associated with specific HLA alleles at a false discovery rate of 0.05. In a later analysis, the rate of TCR association differed among HLA loci, with DRB1 alleles having the most associated TCRs and HLA-C alleles having the fewest. The study listed 170 or so TCR beta chains as associated with cytomegalovirus. A cluster of highly shared sequence variants was judged likely to be a technical artifact of the sequencing pipeline. It was suggested by the authors that the approach could potentially be generalized to other disease states and immunological phenotypes. In a later genetic analysis, fewer N-insertions in productive TCRs were reported among donors in an Asian-associated ancestry cluster than the roughly 640-donor mean.

About this clone: The antigen it recognizes is unknown.

The germline V gene provides CDR1 SQVTM and CDR2 ANQGSEA. The CDR3 has 14 amino acids, counting the end cysteine and phenylalanine. The kept DNA is CDR3 alone, 42 bases in frame from the first base. V is pruned by 7 bases and J by 0 bases, leaving 6 bases of the junction without a gene match. The method was the immunoSEQ multiplex PCR assay. The multiplex PCR relied on a mix of 60 forward primers for TCR Vbeta segments and 13 reverse primers for TCR Jbeta segments. The CDR3 region of rearranged TCR beta genes was amplified from genomic DNA with a multiplex PCR assay. The Illumina HiSeq System was used to sequence the amplified TCR beta libraries as 87-base-pair reads. The study's own analysis went as follows. A later analysis counted approximately 76 million unique TCR beta chains across the 500 to 850 repertoires, and around 9.9 million of these chains were shared by at least two donors. Raw reads were error-corrected and collapsed into unique sequences with a nearest-neighbor algorithm that merged closely related sequences to remove PCR and sequencing errors. To assign V, D and J gene segments, CDR3 sequences were aligned to IMGT reference sequences. Each retained sequence needed at least a six-nucleotide match to both a V gene segment and a J gene segment. Rearrangements were called productive when the CDR3 lacked stop codons and stayed in frame with V and J; all others were non-productive. Following IMGT convention, CDR3 was defined as the stretch from the second conserved V-encoded cysteine to the conserved J-encoded phenylalanine. The earlier analysis of a few hundred of the donors excluded sequences that lacked an unambiguous match to a single V gene segment. In an earlier analysis of roughly 600 of the donors, a V segment was called functional when productive rearrangements were above 56.7%, and segregating when the standard deviation between donors exceeded 5%. A statistical classification framework was built to diagnose cytomegalovirus status from the catalog of TCR beta chain sequences. A later analysis assigned V and J genes by comparing TCR nucleotide sequences with IMGT/GENE-DB human TR gene sequences. A later analysis assigned CDR3 sequences and most-parsimonious VDJ recombination scenarios with the TCRdist pipeline. A later analysis defined each TCR beta chain by its CDR3 amino acid sequence plus V-gene family, and excluded reads lacking a unique V-gene family. A later analysis removed 450 to 600 highly shared, low-generation-probability nucleotide sequences to deal with suspected cross-contamination and a sequencing artifact. For each public chain, a later analysis derived a clonal expansion index from normalized ranks of inferred template counts within each repertoire. In a later analysis, generation probabilities were computed with a VDJ recombination model fitted to out-of-frame rearrangements, and the resulting probabilities were checked against IGoR. A later analysis scored TCR-TCR, TCR-HLA and TCR-CMV co-occurrence with hypergeometric tests, applying a repertoire-size bias correction to TCR pairs. False discovery rates were estimated in a later analysis by permuting HLA or CMV assignments 20 times. In a later analysis, co-occurring TCRs were grouped with DBSCAN, and TCRdist sequence similarity was added when clustering was performed within HLA-allele-positive subsets. For co-occurrence clustering, repertoires with fewer than 30,000 or more than 120,000 public chains were excluded, along with roughly 5 repertoires with anomalous nucleotide sharing. TCRdb took this table from immuneACCESS and kept in-frame rearrangements with V and J called. Such tables lack part of the clones; where checked against another copy, unresolved V genes explain under half of the gap, and the rest is unexplained. The V and J calls and clone size come from that table; D and trimming were worked out from the DNA. This sample's table carries about 40,000 clones. Of the sample, 6.2% is held by the ten largest clones.

The cohort consisted of 600 to 750 healthy bone marrow donors. At the time of sampling, all cohort members were nominally healthy, though unrecorded immune exposures were likely present. The donor was CMV seronegative and belonged to the group of around 350 seronegative cohort members. Every donor gave a peripheral blood sample, and the peripheral blood mononuclear cells from that sample were used for TCR beta sequencing. Genomic DNA extraction from the blood cell samples was performed with the Qiagen DNeasy Blood Extraction Kit. The receptor's source is a man younger than 40 in good health and CMV-seronegative. Sample: PBMCs. Rearrangement joined TRBV29-1 to TRBJ2-1, with TRBD2 matching 7 junction bases. The sequence in DNA is TGCAGCGCCCAAGCGGGATCCTCCTACAATGAGCAGTTCTTC. The resulting protein is CSAQAGSSYNEQFF.